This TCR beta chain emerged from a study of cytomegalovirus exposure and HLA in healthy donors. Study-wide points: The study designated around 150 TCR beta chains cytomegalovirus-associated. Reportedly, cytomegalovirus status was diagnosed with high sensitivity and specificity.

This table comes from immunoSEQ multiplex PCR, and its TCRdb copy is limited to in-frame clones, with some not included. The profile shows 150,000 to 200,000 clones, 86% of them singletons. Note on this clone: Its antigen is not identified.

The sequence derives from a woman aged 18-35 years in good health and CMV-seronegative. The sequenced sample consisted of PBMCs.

The CDR3 loop reads CASSTRDRANSPLHF. In DNA form, the CDR3 reads TGTGCCAGCAGCACCCGGGACAGGGCCAATTCACCCCTCCACTTT. The gene calls are TRBV9 and TRBJ1-6, with 9 bases fitting TRBD1. V was clipped by 4 bases and J by 7 bases; unmatched bases: 6. CDR1 is SGDLS, CDR2 YYNGEE, per germline. The CDR3 is made up of 15 amino acids. Looking up the rest from reference TRBV9 and TRBJ1-6 gives the full variable domain: DSGVTQTPKHLITATGQRVTLRCSPRSGDLSVYWYQQSLDQGLQFLIQYYNGEERAKGNILERFSAQQFPDLHSELNLSSLELGDSALYFCASSTRDRANSPLHFGNGTRLTVT.